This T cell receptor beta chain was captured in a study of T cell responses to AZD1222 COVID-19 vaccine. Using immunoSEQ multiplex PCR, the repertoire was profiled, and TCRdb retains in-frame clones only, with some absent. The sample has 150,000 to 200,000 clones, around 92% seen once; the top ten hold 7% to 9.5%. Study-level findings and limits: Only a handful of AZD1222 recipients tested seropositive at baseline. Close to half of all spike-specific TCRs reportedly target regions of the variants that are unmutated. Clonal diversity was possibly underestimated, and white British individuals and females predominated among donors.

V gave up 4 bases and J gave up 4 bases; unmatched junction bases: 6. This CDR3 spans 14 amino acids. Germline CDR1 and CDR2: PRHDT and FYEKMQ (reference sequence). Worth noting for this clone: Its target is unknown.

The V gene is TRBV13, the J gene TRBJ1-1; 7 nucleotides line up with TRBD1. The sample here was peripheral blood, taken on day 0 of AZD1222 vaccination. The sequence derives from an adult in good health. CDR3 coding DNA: TGTGCCAGCAGCTCCCGGACAGGCCGCACTGAAGCTTTCTTT. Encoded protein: CASSSRTGRTEAFF.